Listed below are T cell receptor beta chains from one sample, sequenced in a study of control samples from healthy donors and cancer patients. Assay: immunoSEQ multiplex PCR; the TCRdb copy retains only in-frame clones and omits some. The sample comprises tens of thousands of clones, 91% of which are singletons, and about 15% rests with the top ten. The sample taken for sequencing was blood. The receptors here all came from a man under 40 in good health. CDR3s include the opening cysteine and the closing phenylalanine or tryptophan. The order of the fields is clone size, J gene, CDR3 length, D gene, V gene, CDR3 protein, CDR3 DNA. A D gene is named only where the DNA matches it firmly. Not all rows give a size; the values are once, few, many and, for expanded clones, a class.

- TRBJ2-1 17 - TRBV5-1 CASSIMAGGSSYNEQFF TGCGCCAGCAGCATAATGGCTGGGGGAAGCTCCTACAATGAGCAGTTCTTC
- TRBJ2-2 15 - TRBV11-3 CASSLTDGGTGELFF TGTGCCAGCAGCTTAACAGATGGGGGCACCGGGGAGCTGTTTTTT
- TRBJ2-7 13 TRBD2 TRBV3-1/TRBV3-2 CASIPAGGGEQYF TGTGCCAGCATCCCAGCGGGAGGTGGCGAGCAGTACTTC
- TRBJ1-2 15 - TRBV5-1 CASAKAIGGSDGYTF TGCGCCAGCGCCAAGGCCATAGGGGGTTCGGATGGCTACACCTTC
- TRBJ1-1 12 - TRBV19 CASSIRGDEAFF TGTGCCAGTAGTATACGGGGAGATGAAGCTTTCTTT
- TRBJ2-7 15 - TRBV3-1/TRBV3-2 CASSQERDISYEQYF TGTGCCAGCAGCCAAGAGAGGGACATCTCCTACGAGCAGTACTTC
- TRBJ1-3 16 - TRBV5-6 CASSLGSRPPGNTIYF TGTGCCAGCAGCTTGGGCAGCCGACCTCCGGGAAACACCATATATTTT
- TRBJ2-5 16 TRBD1 TRBV5-1 CASSPYAGQGLGAQYF TGCGCCAGCAGCCCTTATGCGGGACAGGGGCTTGGGGCCCAGTACTTC
- TRBJ2-6 19 - TRBV5-1 CASSLASPGRPSGANVLTF TGCGCCAGCAGCTTGGCGTCTCCGGGACGGCCCTCTGGGGCCAACGTCCTGACTTTC
- TRBJ2-2 16 - TRBV7-6 CASSLARPGNTGELFF TGTGCCAGCAGCTTAGCCCGGCCAGGCAACACCGGGGAGCTGTTTTTT
- TRBJ2-7 14 - TRBV5-1 CASSLEGATYEQYF TGCGCCAGCAGCTTGGAAGGGGCAACCTACGAGCAGTACTTC
few TRBJ2-1 15 TRBD1 TRBV11-3 CASSLGDSSLNEQFF TGTGCCAGCAGCTTAGGGGACAGTTCCCTCAATGAGCAGTTCTTC
few TRBJ1-1 14 TRBD1 TRBV6-2/TRBV6-3 CASSYSRQGEKAFF TGTGCCAGCAGTTACTCACGACAGGGTGAGAAAGCTTTCTTT
once TRBJ2-5 13 - TRBV27 CASSYQGRETQYF TGTGCCAGCAGCTACCAGGGACGAGAGACCCAGTACTTC
few TRBJ2-1 15 - TRBV5-6 CASRVRGSSYNEQFF TGTGCCAGCAGAGTACGGGGTAGCTCCTACAATGAGCAGTTCTTC
- TRBJ1-1 11 - TRBV30 CAQVANTEAFF TGTGCCCAGGTGGCGAACACTGAAGCTTTCTTT
- TRBJ1-2 14 - TRBV19 CASSIDSLAYGYTF TGTGCCAGTAGTATAGACAGTTTGGCCTATGGCTACACCTTC
- TRBJ2-5 16 - TRBV3-1/TRBV3-2 CASSQEGGGREETQYF TGTGCCAGCAGCCAAGAAGGGGGGGGCCGCGAAGAGACCCAGTACTTC
once TRBJ2-7 15 TRBD2 TRBV10-3 CAISEGAGPSYEQYF TGTGCCATCAGTGAGGGAGCGGGGCCATCCTACGAGCAGTACTTC
- TRBJ2-1 10 TRBD2 TRBV27 CATGRNEQFF TGTGCCACCGGGAGGAATGAGCAGTTCTTC
- TRBJ2-3 15 TRBD2 TRBV29-1 CSGRTSGSLTDTQYF TGCAGCGGCCGGACTAGCGGGAGCCTCACAGATACGCAGTATTTT
- TRBJ2-1 16 TRBD2 TRBV7-9 CASSLGPGLAYNEQFF TGTGCCAGCAGCTTAGGCCCGGGACTAGCTTACAATGAGCAGTTCTTC
- TRBJ2-2 14 - TRBV29-1 CSARSGVNTGELFF TGCAGCGCCCGATCCGGCGTGAACACCGGGGAGCTGTTTTTT
once TRBJ1-6 13 TRBD1 TRBV2 CASSEDRGSPLHF TGTGCCAGCAGTGAAGACAGGGGTTCACCCCTCCACTTT
few TRBJ2-1 15 - TRBV29-1 CSALLGDRSYNEQFF TGCAGCGCTCTACTAGGTGACCGCTCCTACAATGAGCAGTTCTTC
- TRBJ1-1 14 - TRBV5-1 CASSFDLEWTEAFF TGCGCCAGCAGCTTCGACCTTGAGTGGACTGAAGCTTTCTTT
- TRBJ2-7 16 - TRBV5-4 CASSFGGGQGSYEQYF TGTGCCAGCAGCTTCGGGGGGGGACAGGGCTCCTACGAGCAGTACTTC
- TRBJ2-7 16 TRBD2 TRBV5-1 CASSLATSGNPLEQYF TGCGCCAGCAGCTTGGCCACTAGCGGCAACCCTCTCGAGCAGTACTTC
few TRBJ2-3 13 - TRBV6-2/TRBV6-3 CASSYSGADTQYF TGTGCCAGCAGTTACTCTGGGGCAGATACGCAGTATTTT
- TRBJ1-1 13 - TRBV5-1 CASSKASNTEAFF TGCGCCAGCAGCAAAGCCTCAAACACTGAAGCTTTCTTT
once TRBJ2-1 16 TRBD2 TRBV3-1/TRBV3-2 CASSQLSGSNYNEQFF TGTGCCAGCAGCCAACTAAGCGGGAGTAACTACAATGAGCAGTTCTTC
- TRBJ1-2 16 TRBD1 TRBV30 CAWSGIGTAKTYGYTF TGTGCCTGGAGTGGAATCGGGACAGCTAAAACCTATGGCTACACCTTC
- TRBJ2-2 13 - TRBV24-1 CATTTSNTGELFF TGTGCCACCACAACTTCGAACACCGGGGAGCTGTTTTTT
once TRBJ1-2 14 - TRBV30 CAWSGSSTSYGYTF TGTGCCTGGAGTGGATCAAGTACCTCCTATGGCTACACCTTC
- TRBJ2-5 15 TRBD2 TRBV2 CASSDREEIQETQYF TGTGCCAGCAGTGACCGGGAGGAAATCCAAGAGACCCAGTACTTC
- TRBJ1-5 19 - TRBV15 CATSRGNLQVRGSNQPQHF TGTGCCACCAGCAGAGGTAATTTGCAGGTACGTGGCAGCAATCAGCCCCAGCATTTT
- TRBJ1-4 15 - TRBV7-2 CASSSRLVTNEKLFF TGTGCCAGCAGCTCTAGATTAGTAACTAATGAAAAACTGTTTTTT
- TRBJ2-1 16 - TRBV18 CASSPPRTTSYNEQFF TGTGCCAGCTCACCGCCTCGTACGACCTCCTACAATGAGCAGTTCTTC
- TRBJ1-4 15 - TRBV3-1/TRBV3-2 CASSQDWTRNEKLFF TGTGCCAGCAGCCAAGATTGGACGAGAAATGAAAAACTGTTTTTT
few TRBJ1-6 16 - TRBV19 CASSLRTSSYNSPLHF TGTGCCAGTAGTCTTCGTACGAGCTCCTATAATTCACCCCTCCACTTT
few TRBJ1-6 15 - TRBV5-1 CASSLVGAENSPLHF TGCGCCAGCAGCTTGGTCGGCGCAGAAAATTCACCCCTCCACTTT
- TRBJ1-2 15 - TRBV3-1/TRBV3-2 CASSPNRVEDYGYTF TGTGCCAGCAGCCCCAACAGGGTGGAGGACTATGGCTACACCTTC
- TRBJ2-5 15 TRBD2 TRBV20-1 CSASTSGRWGETQYF TGCAGTGCTAGTACTAGCGGGAGATGGGGAGAGACCCAGTACTTC
- TRBJ1-2 15 TRBD1 TRBV5-4 CASSLGQGGNYGYTF TGTGCCAGCAGCTTGGGACAGGGGGGAAACTATGGCTACACCTTC
- TRBJ2-6 17 TRBD1 TRBV7-9 CASNLGTGSSGANVLTF TGTGCCAGCAACCTGGGGACAGGGAGCTCTGGGGCCAACGTCCTGACTTTC
- TRBJ1-2 13 - TRBV28 CASNEGIPYGYTF TGTGCCAGCAATGAGGGGATCCCCTATGGCTACACCTTC
- TRBJ1-2 13 TRBD1 TRBV2 CASSGGQYYGYTF TGTGCCAGCAGTGGGGGACAGTACTATGGCTACACCTTC
- TRBJ1-1 14 TRBD1 TRBV19 CASSYRDSTTEAFF TGTGCCAGTTCGTACCGGGACAGTACCACTGAAGCTTTCTTT
once TRBJ1-2 14 - TRBV5-1 CASSLEGPRYGYTF TGCGCCAGCAGCTTGGAAGGACCTAGATATGGCTACACCTTC
- TRBJ1-5 13 TRBD1 TRBV12-3/TRBV12-4 CASRGQGNQPQHF TGTGCCAGCAGGGGACAGGGAAATCAGCCCCAGCATTTT
- TRBJ1-1 13 - TRBV7-8 CASSLGGTGEAFF TGTGCCAGCAGCTTAGGAGGTACGGGTGAAGCTTTCTTT
- TRBJ1-6 13 - TRBV30 CAWSVVTVSPLHF TGTGCCTGGAGTGTGGTGACAGTTTCACCCCTCCACTTT
- TRBJ1-5 16 - TRBV28 CASSLGAPGAGQPQHF TGTGCCAGCAGTTTAGGGGCCCCCGGTGCGGGTCAGCCCCAGCATTTT
- TRBJ2-5 12 - TRBV7-8 CASKKYQETQYF TGTGCCAGCAAGAAGTACCAAGAGACCCAGTACTTC
- TRBJ1-3 15 - TRBV28 CASSLRGVSGNTIYF TGTGCCAGCAGTCTTCGGGGCGTCTCTGGAAACACCATATATTTT
- TRBJ1-2 13 - TRBV18 CASSPDRNYGYTF TGTGCCAGCTCACCAGATAGAAACTATGGCTACACCTTC
- TRBJ2-2 14 - TRBV6-5 CASRRGQGLGELFF TGTGCCAGCAGACGGGGGCAGGGCCTCGGGGAGCTGTTTTTT
- TRBJ2-1 15 TRBD2 TRBV7-2 CASSLEGGLAGEQFF TGTGCCAGCAGCTTAGAAGGGGGACTAGCGGGGGAGCAGTTCTTC
few TRBJ1-2 16 TRBD1 TRBV7-2 CASSPGQASTNYGYTF TGTGCCAGCAGCCCGGGACAGGCGTCGACTAACTATGGCTACACCTTC
- TRBJ2-3 15 - TRBV24-1 CATSDGGGGTDTQYF TGTGCCACCAGTGATGGAGGGGGAGGCACAGATACGCAGTATTTT